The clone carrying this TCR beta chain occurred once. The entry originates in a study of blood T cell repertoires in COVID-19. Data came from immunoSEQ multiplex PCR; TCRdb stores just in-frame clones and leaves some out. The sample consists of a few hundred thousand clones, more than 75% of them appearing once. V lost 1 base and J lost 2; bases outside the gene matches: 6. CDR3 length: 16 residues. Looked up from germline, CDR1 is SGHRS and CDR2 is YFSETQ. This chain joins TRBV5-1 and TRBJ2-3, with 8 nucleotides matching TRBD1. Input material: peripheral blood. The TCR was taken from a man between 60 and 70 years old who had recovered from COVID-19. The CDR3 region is CASSLLQGAFTDTQYF. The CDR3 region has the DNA TGCGCCAGCAGCTTGTTGCAGGGGGCCTTCACAGATACGCAGTATTTT.